This TCR beta chain was profiled in a study of CD8 T cells in Susac syndrome. TCR beta sequencing was performed on blood CD8+ and CD4+ T cells. Those who served as multiple sclerosis controls were treatment-naive patients with stable or active relapsing-remitting disease. FACS enriched CD8+ TEMRA cells, while bulk CD8+ and CD4+ were negatively isolated. V lost 3 bases, J lost 4 bases, and 13 bases lay in between. The germline V gene has CDR1 SQVTM and CDR2 ANQGSEA. The length of the CDR3 is 13 residues. An input of roughly 0.5 to 1 ug of RNA was subjected to reverse transcription using random hexamers. TCR beta CDR3 was amplified by immunoSEQ covering 54 Vbeta and 13 Jbeta. TCRdb itself ran the immunoSEQ multiplex PCR reads through MiXCR, one entry per CDR3 protein. The sample carries roughly 400,000 distinct CDR3 sequences, approximately 89% recorded once.

The sample was CD8+ T cells from PBMCs. The receptor comes from a human donor with multiple sclerosis. The rearrangement uses TRBV29-1 and TRBJ2-7, with D tentatively TRBD1 or TRBD2 (5 bases each). The CDR3 spells CSVEGETPYEQYF. The CDR3 DNA sequence: TGCAGCGTTGAGGGGGAGACCCCATACGAGCAGTACTTC.